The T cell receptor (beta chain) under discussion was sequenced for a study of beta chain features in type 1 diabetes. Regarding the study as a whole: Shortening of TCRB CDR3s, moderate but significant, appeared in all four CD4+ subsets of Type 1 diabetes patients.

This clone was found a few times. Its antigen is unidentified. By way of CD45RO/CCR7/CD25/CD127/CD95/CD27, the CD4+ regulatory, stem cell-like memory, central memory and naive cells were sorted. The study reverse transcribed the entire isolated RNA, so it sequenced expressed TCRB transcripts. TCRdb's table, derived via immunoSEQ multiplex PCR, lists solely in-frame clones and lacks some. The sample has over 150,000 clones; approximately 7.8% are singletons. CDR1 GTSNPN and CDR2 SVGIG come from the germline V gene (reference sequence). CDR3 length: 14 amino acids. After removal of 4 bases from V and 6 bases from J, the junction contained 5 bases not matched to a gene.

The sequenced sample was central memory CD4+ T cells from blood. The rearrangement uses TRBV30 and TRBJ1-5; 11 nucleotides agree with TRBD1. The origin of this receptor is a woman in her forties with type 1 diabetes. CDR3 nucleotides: TGTGCCTGGACCCGGACAGGGGGCGGTCAGCCCCAGCATTTT. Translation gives CAWTRTGGGQPQHF. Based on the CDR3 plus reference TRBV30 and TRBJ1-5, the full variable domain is SQTIHQWPATLVQPVGSPLSLECTVEGTSNPNLYWYRQAAGRGLQLLFYSVGIGQISSEVPQNLSASRPQDRQFILSSKKLLLSDSGFYLCAWTRTGGGQPQHFGDGTRLSIL.